The next 21 T cell receptor beta chains were all read from a single sample in a study of CD8 T cells in ankylosing spondylitis. Study results and limitations: In ankylosing spondylitis blood, a motif of roughly eight highly homologous TCR beta variants appeared characteristic.

These receptors' targets are unknown. MiXCR, run by TCRdb on the 5' RACE reads, gives a single entry per CDR3 protein. The table shows 350,000 to 550,000 distinct CDR3 sequences, with roughly 27% occurring only once. Sequenced input: blood, either unsorted or a sorted T cell fraction (not recorded which). All receptors come from a male donor with ankylosing spondylitis.

The J gene is TRBJ1-2, the V gene TRBV10-3; no clear D. V was pared by 3 bases and J by 1 base, with 9 bases between. The germline V gene has CDR1 ENHRY and CDR2 SYGVKD. The CDR3 spans 14 residues. This CDR3 is CAISDLRVNYGYTF. CDR3 nucleotides: TGTGCCATCAGTGACTTGAGAGTTAACTATGGCTACACCTTC.

This clonotype was detected only a few times. The J gene is TRBJ2-6, the V gene TRBV10-3; D is perhaps TRBD1 or TRBD2 (6 bases each). Germline CDR1 is ENHRY and CDR2 is SYGVKD. The CDR3 consists of 17 residues. V lost 0 bases, J lost 7 bases, and 16 bases lay in between. This CDR3 is CAISESGAAGGANVLTF. DNA for the CDR3: TGTGCCATCAGTGAGTCGGGAGCGGCCGGGGGCGCCAACGTCCTGACTTTC.

This clonotype was seen more than once but under ten times. V is TRBV5-1 and J is TRBJ2-1; D unclear. The CDR3 contains 16 residues. Looked up from germline, CDR1 is SGHRS and CDR2 is YFSETQ. Trimming removed 3 bases from V and 0 bases from J, with 13 bases in between. CDR3 in amino acids: CASSSTPATSYNEQFF. The CDR3 bases are TGCGCCAGCAGCTCCACTCCAGCTACCTCCTACAATGAGCAGTTCTTC.

The rearrangement uses TRBV5-1 and TRBJ2-1, with D maybe TRBD2 (7 bases). The CDR3 loop spans 14 amino acids. Germline V lookup: CDR1 SGHRS, CDR2 YFSETQ. V lost 2 bases and J lost 4, with 10 bases in between. In DNA, the CDR3 is TGCGCCAGCAGCTTCGGGGGGCTATACAATGAGCAGTTCTTC. Translated: CASSFGGLYNEQFF.

The V and J genes are TRBV5-5 and TRBJ1-6; TRBD1 is a possible D gene (5 bases). V was clipped by 0 bases and J by 5 bases, with 15 bases between them. The CDR3 has 17 residues. CDR1 is SGHKS and CDR2 is YYEKEE in the germline V gene (reference sequence). The CDR3 loop is CASSLAQVRGNNSPLHF. In DNA, the CDR3 is TGTGCCAGCAGCTTGGCCCAAGTAAGGGGAAATAATTCACCCCTCCACTTT.

The V and J genes are TRBV7-6 and TRBJ2-7; a possible D gene is TRBD2 (5 bases). This CDR3 region has 15 residues. CDR1 is SGHVS and CDR2 is FNYEAQ in the germline V gene. Trimming cost V 0 bases and J 4 bases, with 13 bases left between them. For the CDR3, the DNA is TGTGCCAGCAGCTTAGCACTCTCTAGCCAGTACGAGCAGTACTTC. This codes for CASSLALSSQYEQYF.

The V call is TRBV12-3 or TRBV12-4, the J call TRBJ1-4, with D perhaps TRBD1 (6 bases). The CDR3 consists of 15 residues. Trimming took off 1 base at V and 8 bases at J, with 14 bases between the two ends. CDR3 region: CASSLGSGDTEKLFF. As DNA, the CDR3 is TGTGCCAGCAGTTTAGGCTCGGGGGACACAGAAAAACTGTTTTTT.

The rearrangement links TRBV11-2 to TRBJ2-2; 8 bases are a match to TRBD1. The V gene's germline CDR1 is SGHAT and CDR2 FQNNGV. The V and J ends lost 4 bases and 6 bases, in that order; junction bases with no gene match: 7. The CDR3 loop spans 15 amino acids. The CDR3, as DNA: TGTGCCAGCAGCTCGAGCACAGGGGGGTCCGGGGAGCTGTTTTTT. It translates to CASSSSTGGSGELFF.

The V call is TRBV7-2, the J call TRBJ2-7; 11 bases map to TRBD2. Germline assignment: CDR1 SGHTA and CDR2 FQGNSA. V was pared by 4 bases and J by 4 bases, with 6 bases of the junction left unmatched. The CDR3 sequence is 15 residues long. In nucleotides, the CDR3 is TGTGCCAGCAGCTATAGCGGGAGGGGGTTTTACGAGCAGTACGTC. Encoded protein: CASSYSGRGFYEQYV.

The chain has TRBV20-1 and TRBJ2-4; no reliable D call. Germline values: CDR1 DFQATT, CDR2 SNEGSKA (reference sequence). The CDR3 is 12 amino acids. With 4 bases removed from V and 6 bases from J, the gap between germline ends came to 10 bases. DNA of the CDR3: TGCAGTGCTATCTTCGACCTAAACATTCAGTACTTC. This sequence encodes CSAIFDLNIQYF.

This clonotype has only a few counts. The gene calls are TRBV20-1 and TRBJ2-1, with 7 bases fitting TRBD2. Trimming at V came to 4 bases and at J to 12 bases, leaving 12 bases not matched to a gene. The CDR3 sequence is 13 residues long. Germline lookup yields CDR1 DFQATT and CDR2 SNEGSKA (reference sequence). As DNA, the CDR3 is TGCAGTGCTAAGCGGGATACCGCTCTAGGGCAGTTCTTC. Translating it yields CSAKRDTALGQFF.

The chain joins TRBV10-3 to TRBJ2-2; D gene uncertain. V was cut by 0 bases and J by 2 bases, with 4 bases left in between. The germline V gene has CDR1 ENHRY and CDR2 SYGVKD. The CDR3 length is 14 residues. The CDR3 nucleotides read TGTGCCATCAGTGAGTCTTTAAACACCGGGGAGCTGTTTTTT. Its translation is CAISESLNTGELFF.

The table lists this clonotype with a few counts. This chain uses TRBV4-1 with TRBJ2-5; TRBD1 agrees at 10 bases. Losses at the gene ends were 0 bases for V and 5 bases for J; bases not matched to a gene: 12. The germline gives CDR1 MGHRA, CDR2 YSYEKL. The CDR3 has 18 residues. The CDR3 protein is CASSQERDRGISRETQYF. The CDR3 nucleotides read TGCGCCAGCAGCCAAGAAAGGGACAGGGGTATCAGCAGGGAGACCCAGTACTTC.

The chain carries TRBV27 and TRBJ1-2; D unclear. The CDR3 sequence is 13 residues long. V gave up 0 bases and J gave up 7 bases, with 9 bases separating them. CDR1 and CDR2 from the germline V gene are MNHEY and SMNVEV (reference sequence). As DNA, the CDR3 is TGTGCCAGCAGTTTATCGGACTTGAGTGGCTACACCTTC. It translates to CASSLSDLSGYTF.

The sample holds a few counts of this clonotype. This chain links TRBV10-2 with TRBJ2-3; 14 positions match TRBD2. This CDR3 spans 19 amino acids. Germline assignment: CDR1 WSHSY and CDR2 SAAADI. Trimming removed 4 bases from V and 3 bases from J; junction bases left unmatched: 12. CDR3 DNA sequence: TGCGCCAGCAGTGTGGTTTTGGGACTAGCGGGAGAGAGGACAGATACGCAGTATTTT. It translates to CASSVVLGLAGERTDTQYF.

The V gene is TRBV7-9, the J gene TRBJ1-1, with a tentative D call TRBD1 (5 bases). CDR3 length: 14 amino acids. V was clipped by 5 bases and J by 3 bases, with 13 bases between them. CDR1 is SEHNR, CDR2 FQNEAQ, per germline (reference sequence). CDR3 residues: CASSPRRGDTEAFF. The DNA for the CDR3 is TGTGCCAGCAGCCCCCGTCGGGGGGACACTGAAGCTTTCTTT.

There are a few counts of this clonotype. The V and J genes are TRBV19 and TRBJ2-2; perhaps TRBD1 as D (6 bases). In germline, CDR1 is LNHDA, CDR2 SQIVND (reference sequence). Trimming stripped 3 bases from V and 0 bases from J, with 8 bases between. The CDR3 contains 15 residues. The CDR3 sequence is CASSITGTNTGELFF. DNA for the CDR3: TGTGCCAGTAGTATTACAGGGACGAACACCGGGGAGCTGTTTTTT.

This clonotype was recorded once. The CDR3 DNA reads TGCGCCAGCAGCCGACGGGACTCCTCGTACCAAGAGACCCAGTACTTC. This encodes CASSRRDSSYQETQYF. The V and J genes are TRBV5-1 and TRBJ2-5; a weak D match, TRBD2 (6 bases). V was trimmed by 4 bases and J by 0 bases, leaving 16 bases between them. This CDR3 comprises 16 residues. CDR1 and CDR2 (germline): SGHRS, YFSETQ.

The chain carries TRBV6-5 and TRBJ1-5; D perhaps matches TRBD1 (6 bases). The germline V gene encodes CDR1 MNHEY and CDR2 SVGAGI. Deletions cut 4 bases from V and 2 bases from J, with 12 bases between. This CDR3 is 15 amino acids long. Here the CDR3 DNA reads TGTGCCAGCAGTTTGCGGACAGACGGCAATCAGCCCCAGCATTTT. This translates into CASSLRTDGNQPQHF.

This chain links TRBV4-2 with TRBJ1-3, with no clear D. The CDR3 runs to 12 residues. The V and J ends lost 2 bases and 1 base respectively, with 0 bases between them. The germline CDR1 and CDR2 sequences are LGHNA and YNFKEQ. The chain's CDR3 is CASSQSGNTIYF. In DNA, the CDR3 is TGTGCCAGCAGCCAATCTGGAAACACCATATATTTT.

V is TRBV11-3 and J is TRBJ2-3; tentatively, D is TRBD1 (5 bases). The CDR3 runs 14 residues. Per the germline V gene, CDR1 is SGHNT and CDR2 is YENEEA. V was clipped by 5 bases and J by 1 base, with 10 bases between them. CDR3 amino acids: CASSRRDGTDTQYF. CDR3 nucleotide sequence: TGTGCCAGCAGCCGCAGGGATGGCACAGATACGCAGTATTTT. The variable domain in full, with the rest retrieved from reference TRBV11-3 and TRBJ2-3, is EAGVVQSPRYKIIEKKQPVAFWCNPISGHNTLYWYLQNLGQGPELLIRYENEEAVDDSQLPKDRFSAERLKGVDSTLKIQPAELGDSAVYLCASSRRDGTDTQYFGPGTRLTVL.